Below are 31 T cell receptor beta chains sequenced from a single sample in a study of beta chain features in type 1 diabetes. Expressed TCRB transcripts were sequenced because the entire RNA isolate underwent reverse transcription. Some clones are missing from TCRdb's copy, which holds only in-frame ones; the method was immunoSEQ multiplex PCR. The sample lists approximately 38,000 clones, 64% occurring once. Input material: Tregs from blood. The receptor set was obtained from a young woman in good health.

The rearrangement uses TRBV7-2 and TRBJ2-5, with 10 positions matching TRBD2. CDR3 length: 15 residues. Germline V gene data show CDR1 as SGHTA and CDR2 as FQGNSA. With 3 bases clipped from V and 5 bases from J, the junction kept 6 bases outside the gene matches. DNA of the CDR3: TGTGCCAGCAGCTTGGGACTAGCGAACGTGGAGACCCAGTACTTC. Amino acids: CASSLGLANVETQYF.

The chain carries TRBV7-8 and TRBJ2-4; D gene unclear. This CDR3 has 14 residues. With 2 bases removed from V and 3 bases from J, the gap between germline ends came to 8 bases. Per the germline V gene, CDR1 is SGHVS and CDR2 is FQNEAQ. CDR3 sequence: CASSLLQVKNIQYF. CDR3 DNA sequence: TGTGCCAGCAGCTTACTGCAGGTCAAAAACATTCAGTACTTC.

This clone has only one observation. This chain links TRBV7-8 with TRBJ2-5, with TRBD2 matching over 7 bases. Germline CDR1 is SGHVS and CDR2 is FQNEAQ. This CDR3 contains 14 residues. The V gene end was trimmed by 5 bases and the J gene end by 5 bases; junction bases not matched to a gene: 8. The CDR3: CASSQRGREETQYF. CDR3 nucleotide sequence: TGTGCCAGCAGCCAGCGGGGACGGGAGGAGACCCAGTACTTC.

This clone was found once. This rearrangement joins TRBV18 to TRBJ2-5, with D tentatively TRBD2 (6 bases). The CDR3 length is 14 residues. CDR1 and CDR2 from the germline V gene are KGHSH and LQKENI. Trimming cost V 6 bases and J 5 bases, with 16 bases left between them. CDR3 sequence reads: CASSLNGGPETQYF. CDR3 DNA sequence: TGTGCCAGCTCCCTAAACGGAGGGCCGGAGACCCAGTACTTC.

This clone has only a few counts. This chain links TRBV7-9 with TRBJ1-3; the match to TRBD1 covers 7 bases. This CDR3 has 16 amino acids. With 2 bases clipped from V and 4 bases from J, the junction kept 8 bases outside the gene matches. Looked up from germline, CDR1 is SEHNR and CDR2 is FQNEAQ (reference sequence). The CDR3 nucleotides read TGTGCCAGCAGCTTATCTCGGACAGGTTCGGGAAACACCATATATTTT. As protein: CASSLSRTGSGNTIYF. Using reference TRBV7-9 and TRBJ1-3 for the parts outside the CDR3, the full variable domain is DTGVSQNPRHKITKRGQNVTFRCDPISEHNRLYWYRQTLGQGPEFLTYFQNEAQLEKSRLLSDRFSAERPKGSFSTLEIQRTEQGDSAMYLCASSLSRTGSGNTIYFGEGSWLTVV.

This clone has a handful of counts. V usage is TRBV4-3 and J usage is TRBJ2-1; possible D gene TRBD2, 5 bases. Trimming shortened V by 0 bases and J by 12 bases, and 15 bases separated the two germline ends. This CDR3 is built from 14 residues. CDR1 and CDR2 from the germline V gene are LGHNA and YSLEER. This chain's CDR3 is CASSQDVLASRQFF. The CDR3 DNA reads as TGCGCCAGCAGCCAAGATGTTCTGGCTAGCAGGCAGTTCTTC.

The chain has TRBV19 and TRBJ2-7; 7 positions match TRBD2. The CDR3 is made up of 14 amino acids. CDR1 LNHDA and CDR2 SQIVND come from the germline V gene (reference sequence). V gave up 4 bases and J gave up 5 bases; unmatched junction bases: 8. CDR3 sequence reads: CASSNTWEGHEQYF. The CDR3 DNA sequence: TGTGCCAGTAGTAACACGTGGGAGGGCCACGAGCAGTACTTC.

The chain carries TRBV6-5 and TRBJ2-7; TRBD1 aligns across 8 bases. Trimming removed 7 bases from V and 2 bases from J; junction bases left unmatched: 4. The CDR3 runs to 13 residues. The germline V gene encodes CDR1 MNHEY and CDR2 SVGAGI. The CDR3 DNA is TGTGCCAGCATTCGGACAGGGACCTACGAGCAGTACTTC. It encodes CASIRTGTYEQYF.

The gene calls are TRBV28 and TRBJ1-5; possible D gene TRBD1, 6 bases. Trimming took off 3 bases at V and 4 bases at J, with 13 bases between the two ends. The CDR3 length is 15 residues. Germline lookup yields CDR1 MDHEN and CDR2 SYDVKM. The CDR3 region is CASSFPGTPNQPQHF. Here the CDR3 DNA reads TGTGCCAGCAGTTTCCCCGGGACACCTAATCAGCCCCAGCATTTT.

Concerning this clone itself: This sample also contains other DNA sequences that code for the same CDR3. This chain uses TRBV29-1 with TRBJ1-5; TRBD1 agrees at 9 bases. The V segment lost 1 base and the J segment 5 bases; nucleotides outside the gene matches: 0. Germline V lookup: CDR1 SQVTM, CDR2 ANQGSEA. The CDR3 extends over 13 amino acids. CDR3 DNA: TGCAGCGTTGAAGGGACAGGGGATCAGCCCCAGCATTTT. Protein: CSVEGTGDQPQHF.

This chain connects TRBV27 to TRBJ2-5; 13 nucleotides align to TRBD2. Per the germline V gene, CDR1 is MNHEY and CDR2 is SMNVEV (reference sequence). Germline trimming cut 4 bases from V and 2 bases from J; bases unmatched to any gene: 1. This CDR3 spans 15 amino acids. Here the CDR3 reads CASSSLAGGQETQYF. The CDR3 DNA sequence: TGTGCCAGCAGTTCACTAGCGGGAGGGCAAGAGACCCAGTACTTC.

The chain recombines TRBV29-1 with TRBJ1-1; TRBD1 is a possible D gene (5 bases). Germline CDR1 SQVTM, CDR2 ANQGSEA. The CDR3 has 13 residues. V was trimmed by 5 bases and J by 1 base, leaving 11 bases between them. CDR3 region: CSVQLTENTEAFF. DNA of the CDR3: TGCAGCGTTCAACTGACAGAGAACACTGAAGCTTTCTTT.

The rearrangement links TRBV18 to TRBJ2-7; D call uncertain. Germline-derived CDR1 and CDR2 are KGHSH and LQKENI. With 2 bases removed from V and 4 bases from J, the gap between germline ends came to 3 bases. The CDR3 contains 11 residues. CDR3 loop: CASSPTYEQYF. CDR3 in DNA: TGTGCCAGCTCACCAACTTACGAGCAGTACTTC. Based on the CDR3 plus reference TRBV18 and TRBJ2-7, the full variable domain is NAGVMQNPRHLVRRRGQEARLRCSPMKGHSHVYWYRQLPEEGLKFMVYLQKENIIDESGMPKERFSAEFPKEGPSILRIQQVVRGDSAAYFCASSPTYEQYFGPGTRLTVT.

This clone turned up a few times. V is TRBV5-1 and J is TRBJ2-2; TRBD1 matches 7 bases. V was pared by 2 bases and J by 5 bases, with 3 bases of the junction left unmatched. The CDR3 sequence is 14 residues long. The germline V gene has CDR1 SGHRS and CDR2 YFSETQ. CDR3: CASSFDRATGELFF. The CDR3 coding sequence is TGCGCCAGCAGCTTCGACAGGGCGACCGGGGAGCTGTTTTTT.

V and J are TRBV4-1 and TRBJ1-3; tentatively, D is TRBD1 (5 bases). The CDR3 is 15 amino acids. V was shortened by 4 bases and J by 2 bases, with 12 bases between the two germline ends. CDR1 is MGHRA and CDR2 is YSYEKL in the germline V gene. As DNA, the CDR3 is TGCGCCAGCAGCCTGAACCAGGGCGCTGGAAACACCATATATTTT. It encodes CASSLNQGAGNTIYF.

The rearrangement uses TRBV7-2 and TRBJ2-6; 10 bases line up with TRBD1. This CDR3 region has 18 residues. CDR1 is SGHTA, CDR2 FQGNSA, per germline. J gave up 2 bases and V 5 bases, and 9 bases lay outside the gene matches. The CDR3 DNA reads as TGTGCCAGCAGCCTAGACAGGGGGCTAGTAACTGGGGCCAACGTCCTGACTTTC. Residues: CASSLDRGLVTGANVLTF.

The chain couples TRBV25-1 to TRBJ2-7; 7 bases line up with TRBD2. The germline V gene has CDR1 MGHDK and CDR2 SYGVNS. Unmatched junction bases numbered 9, after V lost 4 bases and J lost 3 bases. The CDR3 contains 15 residues. The DNA of the CDR3 is TGTGCCAGCAGTGCAGTAGGAAGCGGGAACTACGAGCAGTACTTC. It codes for CASSAVGSGNYEQYF.

In this sample, this clone turned up once. V gene TRBV10-3 combines with J gene TRBJ1-4, with D tentatively TRBD1 (6 bases). Germline V lookup: CDR1 ENHRY, CDR2 SYGVKD. CDR3 length: 13 residues. V was clipped by 7 bases and J by 4 bases, with 10 bases between them. CDR3 sequence reads: CAIKQQGNEKLFF. DNA of the CDR3: TGTGCCATCAAACAACAGGGTAATGAAAAACTGTTTTTT.

The chain uses TRBV7-3 and TRBJ2-5, with 7 nucleotides matching TRBD2. V was clipped by 4 bases and J by 0 bases; unmatched bases: 2. CDR1 and CDR2 from the germline V gene are SGHTA and FQGTGA. This CDR3 comprises 14 residues. CDR3 amino acids: CASSSGLDQETQYF. The CDR3 DNA reads TGTGCCAGCAGCTCCGGACTAGACCAAGAGACCCAGTACTTC.

A note on this clone: Other DNA sequences within the sample encode an identical CDR3. The chain couples TRBV5-1 to TRBJ2-5; D gene uncertain. Germline CDR1 SGHRS, CDR2 YFSETQ. This CDR3 has 11 residues. V was cut by 3 bases and J by 2 bases, with 2 bases left in between. The CDR3 spells CASSSQETQYF. The CDR3 bases are TGCGCCAGCAGCTCACAAGAGACCCAGTACTTC.

The V gene is TRBV7-9, the J gene TRBJ2-5; 8 bases fit TRBD2. CDR1 is SEHNR, CDR2 FQNEAQ, per germline (reference sequence). V lost 2 bases and J lost 5; bases outside the gene matches: 10. The CDR3 loop spans 16 amino acids. The CDR3 bases are TGTGCCAGCAGCTTAACGACCGGGAGGGCCGGGGAGACCCAGTACTTC. Its protein product is CASSLTTGRAGETQYF.

This chain joins TRBV7-3 and TRBJ2-1; the match to TRBD1 covers 9 bases. V shed 3 bases, J shed 4 bases, and the junction held 4 bases outside the gene matches. This CDR3 comprises 15 residues. Germline CDR1 and CDR2: SGHTA and FQGTGA. Here the CDR3 reads CASSLGQGYYNEQFF. CDR3 DNA sequence: TGTGCCAGCAGCTTGGGACAGGGTTATTACAATGAGCAGTTCTTC.

This clone is a singleton in its sample. The chain links TRBV7-2 to TRBJ1-5, with no clear D. Germline V gene lookup returns CDR1 SGHTA and CDR2 FQGNSA. The V and J ends lost 3 bases and 3 bases respectively, with 15 bases between them. This CDR3 is built from 16 residues. CDR3 coding DNA: TGTGCCAGCAGCTTTAATCCGGGGAGGGACAATCAGCCCCAGCATTTT. Translation gives CASSFNPGRDNQPQHF. The variable domain in full, completed from reference TRBV7-2 and TRBJ1-5, reads GAGVSQSPSNKVTEKGKDVELRCDPISGHTALYWYRQSLGQGLEFLIYFQGNSAPDKSGLPSDRFSAERTGGSVSTLTIQRTQQEDSAVYLCASSFNPGRDNQPQHFGDGTRLSIL.

This clone was seen a handful of times. The chain is built from TRBV6-5 and TRBJ2-1, with a possible D match to TRBD2 (5 bases). CDR1 and CDR2 (germline): MNHEY, SVGAGI. This CDR3 spans 15 amino acids. V lost 0 bases, J lost 7 bases, and 13 bases lay in between. The DNA for the CDR3 is TGTGCCAGCAGTTACTCGGTGGCTAGCTGGAATGAGCAGTTCTTC. Translation: CASSYSVASWNEQFF.

The chain links TRBV18 to TRBJ2-1, with D possibly TRBD2 on 5 matching bases. The germline V and J ends were trimmed by 4 bases and 5 bases, with 15 bases remaining between them. The CDR3 covers 15 residues. CDR1 KGHSH and CDR2 LQKENI come from the germline V gene. The CDR3 DNA is TGTGCCAGCTCACGGGCGGGCGGTTTAAACAATGAGCAGTTCTTC. It specifies CASSRAGGLNNEQFF.

This clone was seen a handful of times. The gene calls are TRBV28 and TRBJ2-1; 12 bases fit TRBD2. Germline CDR1 and CDR2: MDHEN and SYDVKM. The V and J ends lost 3 bases and 14 bases, in that order; junction bases with no gene match: 2. The CDR3 is 12 residues long. The CDR3 sequence is CASSFLAGGKFF. The CDR3 coding sequence is TGTGCCAGCAGTTTTCTAGCGGGGGGGAAGTTCTTC.

The chain has TRBV11-2 and TRBJ2-1; 8 nucleotides align to TRBD1. The CDR3 has 17 amino acids. With V trimmed by 1 base and J by 2 bases, 7 bases remained unmatched. Germline values: CDR1 SGHAT, CDR2 FQNNGV. The CDR3 sequence: CASSLGSGQGPYNEQFF. CDR3 sequence (DNA): TGTGCCAGCAGCTTAGGTTCAGGACAGGGACCCTACAATGAGCAGTTCTTC. Supplemented by reference TRBV11-2 and TRBJ2-1, the full variable domain reads EAGVAQSPRYKIIEKRQSVAFWCNPISGHATLYWYQQILGQGPKLLIQFQNNGVVDDSQLPKDRFSAERLKGVDSTLKIQPAKLEDSAVYLCASSLGSGQGPYNEQFFGPGTRLTVL.

The rearrangement links TRBV28 to TRBJ1-6; 7 bases fit TRBD1. The V gene's germline CDR1 is MDHEN and CDR2 SYDVKM. This CDR3 region has 14 residues. Losses at the gene ends were 6 bases for V and 4 bases for J; bases not matched to a gene: 3. The CDR3 sequence: CASRGQEYNSPLHF. CDR3 bases: TGTGCCAGCAGAGGACAGGAGTATAATTCACCCCTCCACTTT.

The gene calls are TRBV2 and TRBJ2-1; 7 bases are shared with TRBD2. The J segment lost 7 bases and the V segment lost 2 bases, leaving 5 bases of the junction unmatched. Germline V lookup: CDR1 SNHLY, CDR2 FYNNEI. The CDR3 sequence is 14 residues long. CDR3 sequence reads: CASSERLAENEQFF. The CDR3 nucleotides read TGTGCCAGCAGTGAAAGGCTAGCGGAGAATGAGCAGTTCTTC.

This clone came up once. V and J are TRBV23-1 and TRBJ2-7; TRBD1 aligns across 8 bases. TRBV23-1 is placed among ORFs of uncertain function. This CDR3 is 14 amino acids long. Unmatched junction bases numbered 9, after V lost 9 bases and J lost 2 bases. The CDR3 reads CARVQGQVTYEQYF. The DNA for the CDR3 is TGCGCCAGAGTACAGGGACAGGTAACCTACGAGCAGTACTTC.

The chain is built from TRBV5-1 and TRBJ2-1; D is unclear. Germline CDR1 and CDR2: SGHRS and YFSETQ. V lost 0 bases and J 1 base, leaving 8 bases between the germline ends. The CDR3 totals 15 residues. CDR3 sequence (DNA): TGCGCCAGCAGCTTGGTCGGGTATTCCTACAATGAGCAGTTCTTC. Residues: CASSLVGYSYNEQFF.